This TCR beta chain was identified during a study of T cells in localized non-small cell lung cancer. The method was immunoSEQ multiplex PCR; TCRdb's version includes in-frame clones alone and lacks a portion of them. The table lists about 1,200 clones, roughly 15% of them singletons, with more than 25% in the top ten. The length of the CDR3 is 16 residues. Germline values: CDR1 SGHNT, CDR2 YENEEA. The ends were cut back, 4 bases at V and 3 bases at J, with 16 bases in the middle. The chain links TRBV11-3 to TRBJ1-5, with D possibly TRBD1 on 6 matching bases. The starting material was normal lung tissue next to the tumor, obtained before any cancer treatment. This TCR was recovered from an older male donor with stage I lung adenocarcinoma. The CDR3 coding sequence is TGTGCCAGCAGCTCCGGGACACCACTTTCCAATCAGCCCCAGCATTTT. Residues: CASSSGTPLSNQPQHF.